This TCR beta chain is from a study of cytomegalovirus exposure and HLA in healthy donors. Findings and caveats of the study: Confirmation was obtained in vitro that a few CMV-associated chains are specific for CMV antigens.

Each donor's status was that of a healthy bone marrow donor. Notes on this clone: The antigen is undetermined.

The PCR was carried out with 60 Vbeta primers and 13 Jbeta primers. Clones were read by immunoSEQ multiplex PCR, and TCRdb kept only the in-frame ones, dropping some. The sample lists some 150,000 clones; roughly 77% were seen once. CDR1 and CDR2 from the germline V gene are SNHLY and FYNNEI. The CDR3 totals 17 residues. Trimming removed 7 bases from V and 0 bases from J; junction bases left unmatched: 6. V gene TRBV2 combines with J gene TRBJ2-1; 13 bases map to TRBD2. The sequenced sample was PBMCs. The receptor comes from a human donor in good health. CDR3 DNA sequence: TGTGCCAGCATGCCGGGACTAGCGGGGAGCTCCTACAATGAGCAGTTCTTC. Translating gives CASMPGLAGSSYNEQFF.